These 3 T cell receptor beta chains share one sample of origin, sequenced in a study of blood T cell repertoires in COVID-19. The protocol was immunoSEQ multiplex PCR, while the TCRdb copy is restricted to in-frame clones and leaves out a portion. Of some 150,000 clones listed, more than 75% are singletons. The sample comprised peripheral blood. Receptor source: a woman aged 70-85 years with acute or convalescent COVID-19.

For the CDR3, the DNA is TGTGCCAGCAGCCCTAATCAAGGGAGGGTTCAAGAGACCCAGTACTTC. This codes for CASSPNQGRVQETQYF. V usage is TRBV28 and J usage is TRBJ2-5, with 7 bases lining up with TRBD2. This CDR3 region has 16 residues. J was trimmed by 2 bases and V by 6 bases; bases with no gene match: 12. Germline V gene data show CDR1 as MDHEN and CDR2 as SYDVKM.

This clone was counted between two and nine times. This sequence joins TRBV9 and TRBJ2-3; the match to TRBD1 covers 9 bases. Germline CDR1 reads SGDLS; CDR2 reads YYNGEE. The trim removed 2 bases at V and 5 bases at J, leaving 9 bases unmatched. This CDR3 spans 16 amino acids. This CDR3 reads CASSVGTGTGQDTQYF. The CDR3 DNA reads TGTGCCAGCAGCGTTGGGACCGGGACAGGGCAAGATACGCAGTATTTT.

As to this clone: At one boundary the junction diverges from the germline segment, which might be a read error. The V gene is TRBV5-4, the J gene TRBJ2-1; TRBD2 might be the D (6 bases). Germline V CDR1 and CDR2: SGHNT, YYREEE (reference sequence). The CDR3 spans 17 residues. The CDR3 loop reads CASSLGELAFSYNEQFF. The CDR3 nucleotides read TGTGCGAGCAGCTTGGGGGAGCTAGCGTTCTCCTACAATGAGCAGTTCTTC.